A single sample is the source of the 21 T cell receptor beta chains below, sequenced in a study of T-cell memory formation after mild COVID-19. TCRdb reprocessed the 5' RACE reads with MiXCR, giving one entry per CDR3 protein. The sample consists of more than 100,000 distinct CDR3 sequences, 5% to 6.5% of them appearing once. Sequenced sample: PBMCs or a T cell subset sorted from them (not recorded which). The receptor source for this set is an adult woman who had mild COVID-19 (a few samples of this study predate the infection). Cell type and time point are not known.

This clonotype was observed a few times. The rearrangement joins TRBV12-3 or TRBV12-4 to TRBJ2-1; 10 positions agree with TRBD2. The CDR3 has 16 residues. The ends lost 6 bases at V and 1 base at J; junction bases unmatched: 6. CDR3 sequence: CASRAGGPLSYNEQFF. The CDR3 coding sequence is TGTGCCAGCAGAGCGGGAGGGCCCTTGTCCTACAATGAGCAGTTCTTC.

In its sample, this clonotype was seen a few times. The gene calls are TRBV24-1 and TRBJ2-3, with 11 bases identical to TRBD1. Germline CDR1 is KGHDR and CDR2 is SFDVKD. The CDR3 runs 17 residues. J gave up 1 base and V 4 bases, and 6 bases lay outside the gene matches. The CDR3 loop reads CATSDPLGQGGTDTQYF. The DNA of the CDR3 is TGTGCCACCAGTGACCCTCTGGGACAGGGGGGCACAGATACGCAGTATTTT.

This clonotype was observed at least ten times. The J gene is TRBJ2-2, the V gene TRBV15; possibly TRBD2 for D (7 bases). The CDR3 extends over 15 amino acids. Trimming stripped 8 bases from V and 4 bases from J, with 17 bases between. CDR1 is LNHNV and CDR2 is YYDKDF in the germline V gene (reference sequence). CDR3 protein: CATGRGGASTGELFF. As DNA, the CDR3 is TGTGCCACCGGTAGGGGGGGGGCGAGCACCGGGGAGCTGTTTTTT.

This clonotype was seen only a few times. This chain uses TRBV5-1 with TRBJ2-1; the match to TRBD2 covers 9 bases. The length of the CDR3 is 17 residues. The germline V gene encodes CDR1 SGHRS and CDR2 YFSETQ. V trimming: 4 bases; J trimming: 4 bases; junction bases outside the gene matches: 12. CDR3 region: CASSVAGAGWAYNEQFF. The DNA for the CDR3 is TGCGCCAGCAGCGTAGCGGGAGCGGGATGGGCTTACAATGAGCAGTTCTTC. Combining the CDR3 with reference TRBV5-1 and TRBJ2-1 gives the whole variable domain KAGVTQTPRYLIKTRGQQVTLSCSPISGHRSVSWYQQTPGQGLQFLFEYFSETQRNKGNFPGRFSGRQFSNSRSEMNVSTLELGDSALYLCASSVAGAGWAYNEQFFGPGTRLTVL.

This clonotype was seen a few times. Here the CDR3 reads CASSSRNPGGPNTGELFF. In DNA, the CDR3 is TGTGCCAGCAGTTCCCGAAATCCAGGGGGCCCGAACACCGGGGAGCTGTTTTTT. V and J are TRBV12-3 or TRBV12-4 and TRBJ2-2; 8 nucleotides match TRBD1. The CDR3 has 18 amino acids. V trimming: 4 bases; J trimming: 0 bases; junction bases outside the gene matches: 10.

This chain connects TRBV7-2 to TRBJ1-6, with D perhaps matching TRBD1 (6 bases). This CDR3 has 14 amino acids. Germline loops: CDR1 SGHTA, CDR2 FQGNSA. The V and J ends lost 1 base and 10 bases respectively, with 11 bases between them. DNA of the CDR3: TGTGCCAGCAGCTTAGGGACAGTTTTATCACCCCTCCACTTT. Protein: CASSLGTVLSPLHF.

This chain uses TRBV4-1 with TRBJ1-5; 7 bases line up with TRBD1. The J segment lost 8 bases and the V segment lost 0 bases, leaving 7 bases of the junction unmatched. The CDR3 is 15 amino acids. Germline CDR1 MGHRA, CDR2 YSYEKL. The CDR3 DNA is TGCGCCAGCAGCCAAGATCCTACAGGGGATAAGCCCCAGCATTTT. Protein: CASSQDPTGDKPQHF.

This chain uses TRBV5-5 with TRBJ2-7, with 9 nucleotides matching TRBD1. Germline CDR1 reads SGHKS; CDR2 reads YYEKEE (reference sequence). V lost 6 bases to trimming and J lost 5 bases; unmatched junction nucleotides: 18. The CDR3 consists of 17 residues. The CDR3 nucleotides read TGTGCCAGCAACGACAGGGGGAAGACCCTGACACAACACGAGCAGTACTTC. It translates to CASNDRGKTLTQHEQYF.

In its sample, this clonotype was seen a few times. The chain recombines TRBV10-3 with TRBJ1-1; D possibly corresponds to TRBD1 (6 bases). V was trimmed by 11 bases and J by 1 base, leaving 11 bases between them. The V gene's germline CDR1 is ENHRY and CDR2 SYGVKD. The CDR3 extends over 12 amino acids. CDR3 amino acids: CAGRGANTEAFF. The CDR3 nucleotides are TGTGCCGGCAGGGGCGCGAACACTGAAGCTTTCTTT.

V and J are TRBV30 and TRBJ1-1; no firm D call. V was clipped by 2 bases and J by 8 bases, with 12 bases between them. From germline, CDR1 is GTSNPN and CDR2 SVGIG (reference sequence). The CDR3 runs 12 residues. CDR3 DNA sequence: TGTGCCTGGAGTATCGTAAGACCCGAAGCTTTCTTT. Translation gives CAWSIVRPEAFF.

This clonotype has a handful of counts. The chain carries TRBV6-1 and TRBJ2-3; no clear D. The CDR3 spans 15 residues. Germline V lookup: CDR1 MNHNS, CDR2 SASEGT. Trimming removed 4 bases from V and 1 base from J, with 12 bases in between. CDR3 in amino acids: CASSGNRAGTDTQYF. The CDR3 bases are TGTGCCAGCAGTGGGAATCGGGCAGGCACAGATACGCAGTATTTT.

The gene calls are TRBV6-5 and TRBJ2-1; weak D call: TRBD2 (6 bases). The CDR3 consists of 16 residues. Germline-derived CDR1 and CDR2 are MNHEY and SVGAGI. The germline V and J ends were trimmed by 4 bases and 4 bases, with 17 bases remaining between them. The DNA for the CDR3 is TGTGCCAGCAGTTCCCTGGGAGGAGGCTTTTACAATGAGCAGTTCTTC. Protein product: CASSSLGGGFYNEQFF.

This clonotype showed up just a few times. The CDR3 is CASSGDNSDTQYF. CDR3 DNA sequence: TGTGCCAGCAGTGGGGACAATTCAGATACGCAGTATTTT. V gene TRBV25-1 combines with J gene TRBJ2-3; possible D gene TRBD1, 6 bases. Trimming took 4 bases from V and 4 from J, leaving 9 bases between them. Looked up from germline, CDR1 is MGHDK and CDR2 is SYGVNS. The CDR3 runs to 13 residues. Full variable domain (rest looked up from reference TRBV25-1 and TRBJ2-3): EADIYQTPRYLVIGTGKKITLECSQTMGHDKMYWYQQDPGMELHLIHYSYGVNSTEKGDLSSESTVSRIRTEHFPLTLESARPSHTSQYLCASSGDNSDTQYFGPGTRLTVL.

The J gene is TRBJ2-7, the V gene TRBV7-2; D unclear. Trimming removed 5 bases at V and 4 bases at J, with 9 bases between. This CDR3 is built from 12 residues. The germline CDR1 and CDR2 sequences are SGHTA and FQGNSA. The CDR3 sequence: CASSREPYEQYF. The CDR3 bases are TGTGCCAGCAGCAGGGAACCATACGAGCAGTACTTC.

The genes are TRBV19 and TRBJ2-7; D assignment may be TRBD1 or TRBD2 (6 bases each). Between the trimmed V and J ends, which lost 8 bases and 6 bases, there was a span of 23 bases. CDR1 and CDR2 from the germline V gene are LNHDA and SQIVND (reference sequence). This CDR3 has 15 residues. CDR3 coding DNA: TGTGCCAGTGCAGACGGGGGCGCTCCCTCGTCCGAGCAGTACTTC. It is translated as CASADGGAPSSEQYF.

The chain couples TRBV28 to TRBJ1-5; D might be TRBD1 (6 bases). CDR1 MDHEN and CDR2 SYDVKM come from the germline V gene. This CDR3 region has 14 residues. The V end was cut by 1 base, the J end by 6 bases, with 10 bases between. Written as DNA, the CDR3 is TGTGCCAGCAGTTTATTAGCCAGGGGTCAGCCCCAGCATTTT. It translates to CASSLLARGQPQHF.

This clonotype has a handful of counts. The chain has TRBV20-1 and TRBJ1-6; a possible D gene is TRBD1 (5 bases). The CDR3 length is 13 residues. V gave up 1 base and J gave up 10 bases, with 11 bases separating them. Germline V gives CDR1 DFQATT, CDR2 SNEGSKA (reference sequence). CDR3 sequence: CSARGGAVSPLHF. The CDR3 bases are TGCAGTGCTAGAGGGGGCGCCGTATCACCCCTCCACTTT.

This clonotype was seen repeatedly, ten times or more. The chain carries TRBV29-1 and TRBJ2-5; 9 bases agree with TRBD1. This CDR3 has 13 amino acids. CDR1 is SQVTM, CDR2 ANQGSEA, per germline. Losses at the gene ends were 4 bases for V and 2 bases for J; bases not matched to a gene: 2. The CDR3 here is CSVVTGGQETQYF. The CDR3 region has the DNA TGCAGCGTTGTGACAGGGGGACAAGAGACCCAGTACTTC.

This clonotype came up a few times. The CDR3 is CAWSVEGSGNQPQHF. As DNA, the CDR3 is TGTGCCTGGAGTGTAGAAGGGTCTGGCAATCAGCCCCAGCATTTT. The chain combines TRBV30 with TRBJ1-5, with D hard to call. This CDR3 spans 15 amino acids. The germline V and J ends were trimmed by 0 bases and 2 bases, with 11 bases remaining between them. Per germline, CDR1 GTSNPN and CDR2 SVGIG (reference sequence).

This chain joins TRBV20-1 and TRBJ1-2, with a weak D call TRBD1 (5 bases). Germline values: CDR1 DFQATT, CDR2 SNEGSKA (reference sequence). This CDR3 has 13 residues. V was trimmed by 2 bases and J by 4 bases, leaving 11 bases between them. Here the CDR3 reads CSARPRDVYGYTF. The CDR3 region has the DNA TGCAGTGCTAGACCCCGGGACGTCTATGGCTACACCTTC.

This chain links TRBV5-1 with TRBJ2-1; 12 bases fit TRBD2. Germline V gene data show CDR1 as SGHRS and CDR2 as YFSETQ. This CDR3 comprises 17 residues. The V and J ends lost 0 bases and 5 bases, in that order; junction bases with no gene match: 6. This CDR3 is CASSLARLAGVDNEQFF. DNA for the CDR3: TGCGCCAGCAGCTTGGCCAGACTAGCGGGGGTAGACAATGAGCAGTTCTTC.